The 30 T cell receptor beta chains presented below share a single source sample, sequenced in a study of blood T cell repertoires in COVID-19 (TCRdb year 2020). Libraries came from the immunoSEQ multiplex PCR assay. TCRdb retrieved this table from immuneACCESS and kept in-frame rearrangements only. Not all clones are present; in checked studies, unresolved V genes account for under half, and no reason is known for the remainder. Across this sample there are a few hundred thousand clones, with about nine tenths seen only once. Clones ranked in the top ten supply 6.3% of the sample. Sample: peripheral blood. The receptors were sampled from a woman in her 50s with COVID-19, enrolled during active disease.

This rearrangement joins TRBV27 to TRBJ2-1, with TRBD2 identical over 13 bases. The germline V gene encodes CDR1 MNHEY and CDR2 SMNVEV (reference sequence). The CDR3 has 21 residues. Losses at the gene ends were 7 bases for V and 3 bases for J; bases not matched to a gene: 21. The CDR3 loop is CASTRGTAGTSGILGYNEQFF. In DNA, the CDR3 is TGTGCCAGCACCCGAGGGACAGCCGGGACTAGCGGGATTCTGGGCTACAATGAGCAGTTCTTC.

As to this clone: The identical CDR3 is also encoded by other nucleotide sequences in the sample. This chain links TRBV5-1 with TRBJ1-2, with 7 bases lining up with TRBD1. In germline, CDR1 is SGHRS, CDR2 YFSETQ. This CDR3 is 14 amino acids long. J lost 5 bases, V lost 0 bases, and 4 bases had no gene match. DNA for the CDR3: TGCGCCAGCAGCTTGGGACAGGGAAATTATGGCTACACCTTC. Protein product: CASSLGQGNYGYTF.

This chain uses TRBV2 with TRBJ1-1, with 8 bases identical to TRBD1. CDR1 and CDR2 (germline): SNHLY, FYNNEI. The CDR3 is made up of 13 amino acids. With V trimmed by 9 bases and J by 3 bases, 6 bases remained unmatched. Here the CDR3 reads CASRTGLDTEAFF. The CDR3 DNA is TGTGCCAGTCGGACAGGGTTGGACACTGAAGCTTTCTTT.

A note on this clone: Other DNA sequences in the same sample also yield this CDR3. The rearrangement joins TRBV29-1 to TRBJ2-7; the match to TRBD1 covers 7 bases. This CDR3 is built from 12 residues. Germline V CDR1 and CDR2: SQVTM, ANQGSEA. V dropped 2 bases and J dropped 2; count of bases not matched to a gene: 0. The CDR3 sequence is CSVEQGAYEQYF. The CDR3 region has the DNA TGCAGCGTTGAACAGGGGGCCTACGAGCAGTACTTC.

The chain joins TRBV29-1 to TRBJ1-2; no definite D call. The germline V gene encodes CDR1 SQVTM and CDR2 ANQGSEA. V shed 4 bases and J shed 4 bases, with 16 bases lying between them. CDR3 size: 14 residues. DNA of the CDR3: TGCAGCGTTGTGCCCGGGGAGGATCCCTATGGCTACACCTTC. Translated, it gives CSVVPGEDPYGYTF. The complete variable domain, with remaining parts taken from reference TRBV29-1 and TRBJ1-2, reads SAVISQKPSRDICQRGTSLTIQCQVDSQVTMMFWYRQQPGQSLTLIATANQGSEATYESGFVIDKFPISRPNLTFSTLTVSNMSPEDSSIYLCSVVPGEDPYGYTFGSGTRLTVV.

The CDR3 region has the DNA TGTGCCAGCAGCTTAGATTTGAAAGGCCTAGCGGGAAACCACGAGCAGTACTTC. Its protein is CASSLDLKGLAGNHEQYF. V gene TRBV7-9 combines with J gene TRBJ2-7; 9 bases align to TRBD2. The germline V gene encodes CDR1 SEHNR and CDR2 FQNEAQ (reference sequence). The CDR3 totals 18 residues. V gave up 1 base and J gave up 5 bases; unmatched junction bases: 15.

This rearrangement joins TRBV19 to TRBJ2-5, with TRBD2 matching over 9 bases. Germline V gene lookup returns CDR1 LNHDA and CDR2 SQIVND (reference sequence). V was pared by 4 bases and J by 2 bases, with 2 bases of the junction left unmatched. This CDR3 has 14 amino acids. CDR3: CASSKREAQETQYF. The CDR3 bases are TGTGCCAGTAGTAAGCGGGAGGCACAAGAGACCCAGTACTTC. Looking up the rest from reference TRBV19 and TRBJ2-5 gives the full variable domain: DGGITQSPKYLFRKEGQNVTLSCEQNLNHDAMYWYRQDPGQGLRLIYYSQIVNDFQKGDIAEGYSVSREKKESFPLTVTSAQKNPTAFYLCASSKREAQETQYFGPGTRLLVL.

This clone was recorded once. The chain joins TRBV11-2 to TRBJ1-1; D might be TRBD1 (6 bases). This CDR3 spans 15 amino acids. The germline gives CDR1 SGHAT, CDR2 FQNNGV. Between the trimmed V and J ends, which lost 3 bases and 5 bases, there was a span of 16 bases. CDR3 sequence: CASSFPQGSLTEAFF. DNA of the CDR3: TGTGCCAGCAGCTTCCCGCAGGGGTCGTTAACTGAAGCTTTCTTT.

The chain uses TRBV3-1 (or the pseudogene TRBV3-2) and TRBJ2-1, with 8 bases lining up with TRBD1. CDR3 length equals 16 residues. The germline V gene encodes CDR1 LGHDT and CDR2 YNNKEL (reference sequence). V was clipped by 4 bases and J by 4 bases; unmatched bases: 9. The CDR3 reads CASSRPPGQVYNEQFF. CDR3 sequence (DNA): TGTGCCAGCAGCCGACCACCGGGACAGGTATACAATGAGCAGTTCTTC.

CDR3 region: CASTKQGTGLYEQFF. The CDR3 region has the DNA TGTGCCAGCACTAAGCAAGGGACAGGGTTATATGAGCAGTTCTTC. The chain carries TRBV6-5 and TRBJ2-1; 9 nucleotides match TRBD1. CDR1 and CDR2 from the germline V gene are MNHEY and SVGAGI. Unmatched junction bases numbered 12, after V lost 7 bases and J lost 8 bases. The CDR3 has 15 residues.

The V and J genes are TRBV2 and TRBJ2-3; D possibly corresponds to TRBD1 (5 bases). The germline V and J ends were trimmed by 3 bases and 1 base, with 20 bases remaining between them. This CDR3 is 18 amino acids long. Germline V gene lookup returns CDR1 SNHLY and CDR2 FYNNEI. CDR3 amino acids: CASSDLDPARGGTDTQYF. The CDR3 DNA is TGTGCCAGCAGTGATCTGGACCCGGCTAGGGGTGGCACAGATACGCAGTATTTT.

CDR3 DNA: TGTGCCAGCAGCCAAGTGGGACAGGGACAAGAGACCCAGTACTTC. It is translated as CASSQVGQGQETQYF. V is TRBV3-1 (or the pseudogene TRBV3-2) and J is TRBJ2-5; 9 nucleotides align to TRBD1. Germline V gives CDR1 LGHDT, CDR2 YNNKEL (reference sequence). V lost 1 base and J lost 2; bases outside the gene matches: 2. This CDR3 is built from 15 residues.

V and J are TRBV7-9 and TRBJ2-1; TRBD1 might be the D (6 bases). The CDR3 totals 14 residues. V was clipped by 7 bases and J by 2 bases, with 12 bases between them. CDR1 SEHNR and CDR2 FQNEAQ come from the germline V gene (reference sequence). CDR3 protein: CASTHRETYNEQFF. For the CDR3, the DNA is TGTGCCAGCACCCACAGGGAAACCTACAATGAGCAGTTCTTC.

For the CDR3, the DNA is TGTGCCTGGAGCATCGGACTAGCAAGGGTAGATGAGCAGTTCTTC. This sequence encodes CAWSIGLARVDEQFF. The chain combines TRBV30 with TRBJ2-1, with 8 bases matching TRBD2. Germline V gene sequence: CDR1 GTSNPN, CDR2 SVGIG (reference sequence). The CDR3 totals 15 residues. The ends lost 3 bases at V and 8 bases at J; junction bases unmatched: 12.

The chain carries TRBV30 and TRBJ1-5, with 7 bases identical to TRBD1. V lost 3 bases to trimming and J lost 0 bases; unmatched junction nucleotides: 14. The CDR3 consists of 18 residues. CDR1 and CDR2 from the germline V gene are GTSNPN and SVGIG (reference sequence). Here the CDR3 reads CAWSPRGTLLYSNQPQHF. The DNA of the CDR3 is TGTGCCTGGAGCCCCAGGGGGACGCTCCTTTATAGCAATCAGCCCCAGCATTTT.

The chain links TRBV18 to TRBJ1-2; 8 nucleotides agree with TRBD1. The V gene's germline CDR1 is KGHSH and CDR2 LQKENI. V lost 5 bases and J lost 8; bases outside the gene matches: 7. The CDR3 sequence is 13 residues long. The CDR3 DNA reads TGTGCCAGCTCAGATTTCTCAGGGGGCGGCTACACCTTC. It codes for CASSDFSGGGYTF.

The chain recombines TRBV19 with TRBJ1-5; D gene uncertain. Germline-derived CDR1 and CDR2 are LNHDA and SQIVND (reference sequence). There are 15 residues in the CDR3. Trimming stripped 2 bases from V and 0 bases from J, with 8 bases between. CDR3 coding DNA: TGTGCCAGTAGTATAACGGCGGATAGCAATCAGCCCCAGCATTTT. As protein: CASSITADSNQPQHF.

V usage is TRBV5-6 and J usage is TRBJ2-5; TRBD2 matches at 8 bases. Trimming at V came to 1 base and at J to 10 bases, leaving 9 bases not matched to a gene. The CDR3 spans 14 residues. Germline V lookup: CDR1 SGHDT, CDR2 YYEEEE. CDR3 sequence reads: CASSLTGGIKDQYF. CDR3 bases: TGTGCCAGCAGCTTGACGGGAGGGATCAAGGACCAGTACTTC.

The rearrangement links TRBV29-1 to TRBJ1-2; the D is unclear. This CDR3 spans 17 amino acids. Trimming took off 7 bases at V and 7 bases at J, with 31 bases between the two ends. Germline-derived CDR1 and CDR2 are SQVTM and ANQGSEA. The CDR3 reads CSATRRSSFPLLSGYTF. In DNA, the CDR3 is TGCAGCGCTACACGCCGTAGTAGCTTTCCTTTGTTGAGTGGCTACACCTTC.

This clone was seen just once. This chain uses TRBV4-1 with TRBJ2-7, with 8 bases matching TRBD1. V trimming: 3 bases; J trimming: 2 bases; junction bases outside the gene matches: 9. Germline assignment: CDR1 MGHRA and CDR2 YSYEKL. The CDR3 is made up of 16 amino acids. The CDR3 DNA sequence: TGCGCCAGCAGCCAGGGATGGACAGGGTTCACCTACGAGCAGTACTTC. Its protein product is CASSQGWTGFTYEQYF.

The chain carries TRBV27 and TRBJ2-1; 13 bases are a match to TRBD2. Germline V gives CDR1 MNHEY, CDR2 SMNVEV (reference sequence). V dropped 4 bases and J dropped 9; count of bases not matched to a gene: 6. The CDR3 has 15 residues. The CDR3 is CASSSTSGRGGEQFF. As DNA, the CDR3 is TGTGCCAGCAGTTCCACTAGCGGGAGGGGCGGTGAGCAGTTCTTC.

This clone was counted once. V is TRBV6-5 and J is TRBJ1-2; 9 bases are a match to TRBD1. CDR3 length: 12 residues. Per the germline V gene, CDR1 is MNHEY and CDR2 is SVGAGI. V was clipped by 2 bases and J by 14 bases; unmatched bases: 6. The CDR3 nucleotides read TGTGCCAGCAGTTACGGGACAGGGTCGGAGACCTTC. Translated: CASSYGTGSETF.

The chain joins TRBV11-2 to TRBJ2-7; perhaps TRBD2 as D (6 bases). The V end lost 4 bases, the J end lost 3 bases, and 10 bases lay between the germline ends. Germline V gene sequence: CDR1 SGHAT, CDR2 FQNNGV. The CDR3 loop spans 13 amino acids. This CDR3 is CASSWGVNYEQYF. Written as DNA, the CDR3 is TGTGCCAGCAGCTGGGGGGTGAACTACGAGCAGTACTTC. The full variable domain, completed using reference TRBV11-2 and TRBJ2-7, is EAGVAQSPRYKIIEKRQSVAFWCNPISGHATLYWYQQILGQGPKLLIQFQNNGVVDDSQLPKDRFSAERLKGVDSTLKIQPAKLEDSAVYLCASSWGVNYEQYFGPGTRLTVT.

The V call is TRBV7-2, the J call TRBJ1-4, with 8 nucleotides matching TRBD1. V trimming: 3 bases; J trimming: 8 bases; junction bases outside the gene matches: 5. This CDR3 has 14 amino acids. From germline, CDR1 is SGHTA and CDR2 FQGNSA. DNA of the CDR3: TGTGCCAGCAGCTTTGACAGGGGTGGGGAAAAACTGTTTTTT. Its protein product is CASSFDRGGEKLFF.

V usage is TRBV5-1 and J usage is TRBJ1-1, with D possibly being TRBD1 (6 bases). Germline lookup yields CDR1 SGHRS and CDR2 YFSETQ. Between the trimmed V and J ends, which lost 6 bases and 3 bases, there was a span of 18 bases. This CDR3 is built from 15 residues. The CDR3 region has the DNA TGCGCCAGCAACCACCGAACAGGGTCCGACACTGAAGCTTTCTTT. This sequence encodes CASNHRTGSDTEAFF.

The rearrangement links TRBV7-2 to TRBJ2-7, with D possibly TRBD1 on 6 matching bases. The CDR3 runs to 15 residues. The V and J ends lost 4 bases and 1 base respectively, with 14 bases between them. Looked up from germline, CDR1 is SGHTA and CDR2 is FQGNSA. The CDR3 coding sequence is TGTGCCAGCAGCTCCGAGGGGACACCGTCCTACGAGCAGTACTTC. Residues: CASSSEGTPSYEQYF.

The chain recombines TRBV6-5 with TRBJ2-3, with TRBD1 identical over 9 bases. CDR3 size: 15 residues. CDR1 is MNHEY, CDR2 SVGAGI, per germline. V shed 4 bases, J shed 2 bases, and the junction held 4 bases outside the gene matches. The CDR3 DNA sequence: TGTGCCAGCAGTTCCGGGACAGGGCACACAGATACGCAGTATTTT. Translation gives CASSSGTGHTDTQYF.

This chain joins TRBV18 and TRBJ2-7; a possible D gene is TRBD2 (5 bases). Germline V CDR1 and CDR2: KGHSH, LQKENI. The ends were cut back, 3 bases at V and 3 bases at J, with 12 bases in the middle. The CDR3 spans 14 residues. CDR3 coding DNA: TGTGCCAGCTCACCCTCGGACTCCTACTACGAGCAGTACTTC. Translated: CASSPSDSYYEQYF.

This clone occurred once. The rearrangement links TRBV2 to TRBJ2-7; 7 nucleotides agree with TRBD2. Trimming at V came to 4 bases and at J to 1 base, leaving 4 bases not matched to a gene. The CDR3 extends over 14 amino acids. Per germline, CDR1 SNHLY and CDR2 FYNNEI. CDR3 DNA: TGTGCCAGCAGTGTGGCTAGCGGTTCCTACGAGCAGTACTTC. Its protein product is CASSVASGSYEQYF.

This rearrangement joins TRBV3-1 (or the pseudogene TRBV3-2) to TRBJ2-7; D is perhaps TRBD1 (5 bases). The germline gives CDR1 LGHDT, CDR2 YNNKEL (reference sequence). This CDR3 has 14 residues. Deletions cut 2 bases from V and 9 bases from J, with 17 bases between. CDR3 DNA sequence: TGTGCCAGCAGCCAATCTTACAGGACCTCCGGGCAGTACTTC. Protein sequence: CASSQSYRTSGQYF.